This T cell receptor beta chain originates from a study of CD8 T cells in Susac syndrome. With 6 bases removed from V and 8 bases from J, the gap between germline ends came to 17 bases. This CDR3 is built from 14 residues. Germline values: CDR1 MDHEN, CDR2 SYDVKM. A single count supports this clonotype. An amount of RNA that ranged from about 0.45 to 1 ug was reverse transcribed with random hexamers. TCRdb processed the immunoSEQ multiplex PCR reads anew with MiXCR; each CDR3 protein has one entry. The sample includes about 240,000 distinct CDR3 sequences, 90% to 97% seen only once; the top ten take about 0.1%.

The gene calls are TRBV28 and TRBJ2-4; no clear D gene. The origin of this receptor is a human donor with Susac syndrome. The specimen was CD4+ T cells from PBMCs. CDR3 DNA: TGTGCCAGCAGCCTGAATCCGAATAGGGACATTCAGTACTTC. Translating it yields CASSLNPNRDIQYF.